Sequencing of this TCR beta chain was carried out in a study of T cell clonality in common variable immunodeficiency. Control and CVID samples contributed equal amounts of genomic DNA. Sequencing was performed with immunoSEQ multiplex PCR; in TCRdb, only in-frame clones are kept and a portion is missing. The specimen gives about 47,000 clones without singletons; the ten biggest hold about 0.7%. This clone was found many times. The antigen is not known. Coverage ceases 3 residues before the CDR3 finishes, and the germline J gene fills in the end. CDR3 size: 18 residues. Per germline, CDR1 DFQATT and CDR2 SNEGSKA (reference sequence). V shed 0 bases, J shed 2 bases, and the junction held 12 bases outside the gene matches. General study findings and limits: Fewer deletions and N-nucleotide insertions were reportedly seen in common variable immunodeficiency TCR beta sequences. Fewer TCRbeta clones were shared among CVID subjects than controls. Compared with healthy controls, CVID subjects showed increased TCRbeta clonality, mostly in about a third.

The clonotype was recovered from a person between 18 and 75 years old in good health. The specimen sequenced was peripheral blood mononuclear cells. The rearrangement joins TRBV20-1 to TRBJ2-7; 11 positions match TRBD2. The chain's CDR3 is CSAREVGLAGAITYEQYF. The sequenced part of the CDR3 DNA is TGCAGTGCTAGAGAGGTAGGACTAGCGGGCGCAATCACCTACGAG.